This record looks at one T cell receptor beta chain sequence and its context. The entry originates in a study of CD8 T cells in Susac syndrome. Sequencing of TCR beta, carried out with a high-throughput approach, was applied to CD8+ and CD4+ T cells from the blood. Random hexamers were used to reverse transcribe an amount of roughly 0.45 to 1 ug RNA. Amplification of TCR beta CDR3 used immunoSEQ multiplex PCR across 54 Vbeta and 13 Jbeta. Each CDR3 protein gets one entry after TCRdb re-called the immunoSEQ multiplex PCR reads with MiXCR. The sample holds about 150,000 distinct CDR3 sequences, approximately 95% seen once. Germline V gene lookup returns CDR1 MNHEY and CDR2 SVGAGI. Trimming shortened V by 6 bases and J by 6 bases, and 16 bases separated the two germline ends. The CDR3 has 14 amino acids.

The chain couples TRBV6-5 to TRBJ2-3; TRBD2 might be the D (6 bases). The receptor comes from a human donor with Susac syndrome. The source material was CD8+ T cells from PBMCs. CDR3: CASSPGRWADTQYF. The CDR3, as DNA: TGTGCCAGCAGCCCCGGGAGATGGGCGGATACGCAGTATTTT.